One TCR beta chain is described in this entry. The antigen is not known. The CDR3 carries no conserved terminal phenylalanine or tryptophan, so it likely arises from a read error. The data are from a study of molecular identifiers for immune sequencing clone quantification. This CDR3 comprises 14 residues. Trimming left V 4 bases short and J 0 bases short, with 7 bases between. Germline V gene sequence: CDR1 SEHNR, CDR2 FQNEAQ (reference sequence). Study-wide results and caveats: In naive cells, under 1% of molecules belonged to clones above 20 RNA copies, against over 97% in effector cells. Jurkat TCR RNA spiked in from one cell reportedly remained identifiable amid about a million naive cells.

Previously described methods and listed TCR primers were used for bulk TCR libraries. TCRdb reanalysed the PCR reads using MiXCR and keeps one entry per CDR3 protein. The repertoire consists of more than 450,000 distinct CDR3 sequences, with about 26% occurring once and the leading ten covering under 0.85%. From 20,000 to 1,000,000 sorted cells, naive CD8 libraries were generated with 10%, 30% or 50% RNA. The TCR comes from a human donor in good health. Some libraries in this study had Jurkat cell RNA spiked in. V and J are TRBV7-9 and TRBJ2-1; D is ambiguous. The sequencing sample was made of naive CD8+ T cells from blood, with Jurkat cell RNA spiked in. Indicated subset: FACS-sorted CD8+CD4-CCR7+CD45RA+ naive T cells. The CDR3 DNA is TGTGCCAGCAGCTCAAGTAGCTCCTACAATGAGCAGTTCCTC. Protein sequence: CASSSSSSYNEQFL.